This is a list of T cell receptor beta chains from one sample in a study of blood T cell repertoires in COVID-19. TCRdb's table, derived via immunoSEQ multiplex PCR, lists solely in-frame clones and lacks some. The repertoire has roughly 130,000 clones, more than 90% of them found once; the top ten carry 3% to 4%. The specimen sequenced was peripheral blood. The receptors were sampled from a man aged 45-60 years with active COVID-19. The CDR3 runs from the conserved cysteine through the conserved F or W. The order of the fields is J gene, V gene, clone size, D gene, CDR3 protein, CDR3 DNA. The D gene is left open where the match is weak. The size entry is marked missing in some rows and otherwise reads once, few, many or a size class.

TRBJ2-1	TRBV2	once	TRBD2	CASTSHRLAGDEQFF	TGTGCCAGCACTTCACATAGACTAGCGGGAGATGAGCAGTTCTTC
TRBJ2-1	TRBV11-2	NA	NA	CASSLSQAESNEQFF	TGTGCCAGCAGCTTATCCCAGGCTGAAAGCAATGAGCAGTTCTTC
TRBJ1-2	TRBV5-1	NA	TRBD1	CASSYDRDIYGYTF	TGCGCCAGCAGCTACGACAGGGACATCTATGGCTACACCTTC
TRBJ2-5	TRBV9	NA	NA	CASSVSGGTAVRETQYF	TGTGCCAGCAGCGTATCCGGCGGGACGGCCGTTAGAGAGACCCAGTACTTC
TRBJ1-1	TRBV4-1	NA	NA	CASSHGLREAFF	TGCGCCAGCAGCCATGGACTGAGAGAAGCTTTCTTT
TRBJ2-1	TRBV3-1/TRBV3-2	NA	NA	CASSQGRGPEQFF	TGTGCCAGCAGCCAGGGCCGAGGGCCTGAGCAGTTCTTC
TRBJ2-7	TRBV6-6	once	TRBD1	CASSFGQGRSYEQYF	TGTGCCAGCAGTTTTGGACAGGGGCGATCCTACGAGCAGTACTTC
TRBJ2-5	TRBV5-8	once	TRBD1	CASSLGRGYQETQYF	TGTGCCAGCAGCTTGGGCAGGGGGTACCAAGAGACCCAGTACTTC
TRBJ1-1	TRBV7-9	NA	NA	CASSLAGGVDTEAFF	TGTGCCAGCAGCTTAGCGGGGGGGGTGGACACTGAAGCTTTCTTT
TRBJ2-3	TRBV7-2	once	NA	CASSLGPVADTQYF	TGTGCCAGCAGCTTGGGCCCTGTCGCAGATACGCAGTATTTT
TRBJ2-1	TRBV5-1	NA	TRBD2	CASSGGGAYNEQFF	TGCGCCAGTTCGGGAGGTGGAGCCTACAATGAGCAGTTCTTC
TRBJ1-1	TRBV6-5	NA	NA	CASNSGTVNTEAFF	TGTGCCAGCAATTCCGGGACTGTGAACACTGAAGCTTTCTTT
TRBJ2-6	TRBV5-1	NA	TRBD1	CASSLGQGFSGANVLTF	TGCGCCAGCAGCTTGGGACAGGGCTTCTCTGGGGCCAACGTCCTGACTTTC
TRBJ1-1	TRBV5-1	NA	NA	CASSGADPMNTEAFF	TGCGCCAGCAGTGGTGCAGATCCCATGAACACTGAAGCTTTCTTT
TRBJ2-3	TRBV5-8	NA	TRBD1	CASSPGQGLSTDTQYF	TGTGCCAGCAGCCCTGGACAGGGGCTTAGCACAGATACGCAGTATTTT
TRBJ1-5	TRBV25-1	NA	NA	CASSELGLGQPQHF	TGTGCCAGCAGTGAACTCGGATTGGGCCAGCCCCAGCATTTT
TRBJ2-7	TRBV4-2	NA	TRBD2	CASSQDGTSGEQYF	TGTGCCAGCAGCCAAGATGGGACTAGCGGCGAGCAGTACTTC
TRBJ1-1	TRBV6-5	few	NA	CASSYSRENTEAFF	TGTGCCAGCAGTTACTCGAGGGAGAACACTGAAGCTTTCTTT
TRBJ1-2	TRBV18	once	NA	CASSPQVTGYGYTF	TGTGCCAGCTCACCTCAGGTGACGGGGTATGGCTACACCTTC
TRBJ2-2	TRBV7-8	NA	TRBD1	CASSALDRAYTGELFF	TGTGCCAGCAGCGCCCTCGACAGGGCTTATACCGGGGAGCTGTTTTTT
TRBJ2-3	TRBV18	NA	NA	CASSQSSTDTQYF	TGTGCCAGCTCACAATCTAGCACAGATACGCAGTATTTT
TRBJ1-1	TRBV29-1	NA	NA	CSVGSGRAEAFF	TGCAGCGTTGGTTCAGGGAGGGCTGAAGCTTTCTTT
TRBJ2-1	TRBV24-1	NA	NA	CATSDFSLARGGNEQFF	TGTGCCACCAGTGATTTCTCTCTAGCGAGGGGCGGCAATGAGCAGTTCTTC
TRBJ2-1	TRBV6-2/TRBV6-3	NA	TRBD2	CASSYSEVWDYNYNEQFF	TGTGCCAGCAGTTACTCGGAGGTGTGGGACTACAATTACAATGAGCAGTTCTTC
TRBJ2-2	TRBV19	NA	NA	CASSIRGGELFF	TGTGCCAGTAGTATTCGGGGTGGGGAGCTGTTTTTT
TRBJ2-3	TRBV9	NA	NA	CASSSGLGTDTQYF	TGTGCCAGCAGCTCGGGACTGGGCACAGATACGCAGTATTTT
TRBJ1-1	TRBV5-4	NA	NA	CASSWASPNTEAFF	TGTGCCAGCAGCTGGGCCTCTCCGAACACTGAAGCTTTCTTT
TRBJ2-5	TRBV5-1	NA	NA	CASSLEGPGETQYF	TGCGCCAGCAGCTTGGAAGGGCCAGGGGAGACCCAGTACTTC
TRBJ2-1	TRBV10-1	NA	NA	CASSKSSYNEQFF	TGCGCCAGCAGCAAGAGCTCCTACAATGAGCAGTTCTTC
TRBJ1-6	TRBV10-3	NA	NA	CAIRGDKNYNSPLHF	TGTGCCATCAGGGGGGACAAGAATTATAATTCACCCCTCCACTTT
TRBJ2-1	TRBV9	NA	TRBD2	CASSGSGGARNEQFF	TGTGCCAGCAGCGGAAGCGGGGGGGCAAGAAATGAGCAGTTCTTC
TRBJ2-7	TRBV10-1	NA	TRBD2	CASSQVGTSGGSTYEQYF	TGCGCCAGCAGCCAGGTCGGGACTAGCGGGGGCTCCACCTACGAGCAGTACTTC
TRBJ2-1	TRBV10-1	NA	TRBD2	CASSASGGTNEQFF	TGCGCCAGCAGTGCTAGCGGGGGGACCAATGAGCAGTTCTTC
TRBJ1-1	TRBV19	NA	NA	CASSIGTPGTEAFF	TGTGCCAGTAGTATTGGGACACCGGGGACTGAAGCTTTCTTT
TRBJ2-1	TRBV10-1	NA	TRBD1	CASSESGTGSSYNEQFF	TGCGCCAGCAGTGAGTCAGGGACAGGCAGCTCCTACAATGAGCAGTTCTTC
TRBJ2-3	TRBV5-1	NA	NA	CASTTIGTDTQYF	TGCGCCAGCACGACAATTGGGACAGATACGCAGTATTTT
TRBJ2-1	TRBV29-1	once	TRBD2	CSVLRTSANEQFF	TGCAGCGTCCTAAGGACTAGTGCCAATGAGCAGTTCTTC